This T cell receptor beta chain was captured by sequencing in a study of Ad26.COV2.S vaccination and SARS-CoV-2 variants. Note on this clone: The antigen remains undetermined.

Findings of the study overall: In TCR breadth and depth analyses, total T cell responses may have been underestimated. Spike-specific TCR breadth was greater in vaccine than placebo recipients.

The V gene lost 3 bases and the J gene lost 0 bases, with 10 bases spanning the gap. The CDR3 sequence is 15 residues long. Per germline, CDR1 SGHVS and CDR2 FNYEAQ. Treatment here: roughly 19 received Ad26.COV2.S at low or high dose, single or two shots; several received placebo; per-sample allocation not given. Sampling was performed 63 days after the first vaccine or placebo injection. Using immunoSEQ multiplex PCR, the repertoire was profiled, and TCRdb retains in-frame clones only, with some absent. The sample includes about 390,000 clones, roughly nine tenths of them seen just once. The receptor was derived from a person aged 18-65 years who received the Ad26.COV2.S COVID-19 vaccine or a placebo. The gene calls are TRBV7-6 and TRBJ2-3; no firm D call. The material sequenced was peripheral blood, taken in a trial of Ad26.COV2.S vaccine versus placebo. As DNA, the CDR3 is TGTGCCAGCAGCTTTAGTGGCAGCAGCACAGATACGCAGTATTTT. Its protein is CASSFSGSSTDTQYF.